What follows are 3 T cell receptor beta chains derived from one specimen sequenced in a study of long-term antiretroviral therapy in people with HIV. Investigators performed immunoSEQ version v3.0 at survey level. Assay used: immunoSEQ multiplex PCR; TCRdb lists only in-frame clones, some missing. The repertoire holds about 44,000 clones, with about 95% as singletons. This specimen consisted of unsorted PBMCs, obtained 3.7 years after starting antiretroviral therapy. The receptor set was obtained from a woman aged 45-65 years with HIV.

This sequence joins TRBV2 and TRBJ2-7; D perhaps matches TRBD2 (6 bases). V gave up 2 bases and J gave up 2 bases, with 13 bases separating them. The CDR3 has 15 amino acids. The V gene's germline CDR1 is SNHLY and CDR2 FYNNEI. CDR3 loop: CASSEFGGITYEQYF. The CDR3 bases are TGTGCCAGCAGTGAATTCGGGGGAATCACCTACGAGCAGTACTTC.

DNA for the CDR3: TGTGCCAGCATCATCCAGCTGAACACTGAAGCTTTCTTT. Protein product: CASIIQLNTEAFF. The V gene is TRBV2, the J gene TRBJ1-1; D is unclear. Trimming removed 7 bases at V and 0 bases at J, with 9 bases between. The CDR3 consists of 13 residues. CDR1 is SNHLY and CDR2 is FYNNEI in the germline V gene.

V usage is TRBV7-2 and J usage is TRBJ1-5; maybe TRBD1 (6 bases). The CDR3 contains 14 residues. Trimming pared 5 bases from V and 7 bases from J, leaving 15 bases between. Germline V gene lookup returns CDR1 SGHTA and CDR2 FQGNSA. Here the CDR3 DNA reads TGTGCCAGCAGCCCTCGTGCGGGGGGCCAGCCCCAGCATTTT. Residues: CASSPRAGGQPQHF.